A selection of T cell receptor beta chains follows, all from one sample in a study of beta chain features in type 1 diabetes. The method was immunoSEQ multiplex PCR; TCRdb's version includes in-frame clones alone and lacks a portion of them. The top ten hold 0.03% to 0.04% of the sample, which has hundreds of thousands of clones, over 12% seen once. Sequenced: naive CD4+ T cells from blood. The source is a man aged 18 to 29 with type 1 diabetes. Both conserved end residues are part of each CDR3. Each record gives: D gene, V gene, clone size, J gene, CDR3 DNA, CDR3 protein. A D gene is named only where the DNA matches it firmly. A row's size may be missing; if present it is once, few, many or a size class.

d_call: NA; v_call: TRBV2; clone_size: few; j_call: TRBJ2-7; cdr3_nt: TGTGCCAGCAGAGGAGGGGACACCAAAGGAACTTACGAGCAGTACTTC; cdr3_aa: CASRGGDTKGTYEQYF
d_call: TRBD2; v_call: TRBV4-3; clone_size: NA; j_call: TRBJ2-5; cdr3_nt: TGCGCCAGCAGCCAAGATCGGCTAGCGGGGGGGCAAGAGACCCAGTACTTC; cdr3_aa: CASSQDRLAGGQETQYF
d_call: NA; v_call: TRBV7-2; clone_size: few; j_call: TRBJ1-2; cdr3_nt: TGTGCCAGCAGCTTAGGCCTTCGAGGAGGCTACACCTTC; cdr3_aa: CASSLGLRGGYTF
d_call: TRBD2; v_call: TRBV28; clone_size: few; j_call: TRBJ2-2; cdr3_nt: TGTGCCACCTCGGGAGGACGCACCGGGGAGCTGTTTTTT; cdr3_aa: CATSGGRTGELFF
d_call: NA; v_call: TRBV30; clone_size: few; j_call: TRBJ2-2; cdr3_nt: TGTGCCTGGAGTCTCGGGAATCCGGGGTCGAACACCGGGGAGCTGTTTTTT; cdr3_aa: CAWSLGNPGSNTGELFF
d_call: NA; v_call: TRBV5-4; clone_size: NA; j_call: TRBJ1-2; cdr3_nt: TGTGCCAGCAGCCCCCCGAAGGCAGCTAACTATGGCTACACCTTC; cdr3_aa: CASSPPKAANYGYTF
d_call: NA; v_call: TRBV27; clone_size: NA; j_call: TRBJ1-2; cdr3_nt: TGTGCCAGCAGTGGGCGCGGCCCGGCCGGCTACACCTTC; cdr3_aa: CASSGRGPAGYTF
d_call: NA; v_call: TRBV7-9; clone_size: NA; j_call: TRBJ2-5; cdr3_nt: TGTGCCAGCAGCTACCGGCCCTCGACCCAGTACTTC; cdr3_aa: CASSYRPSTQYF
d_call: NA; v_call: TRBV9; clone_size: few; j_call: TRBJ1-6; cdr3_nt: TGTGCCAGCAGCGTCGACAGTCGAAATAATTCACCCCTCCACTTT; cdr3_aa: CASSVDSRNNSPLHF
d_call: NA; v_call: TRBV7-9; clone_size: NA; j_call: TRBJ2-1; cdr3_nt: TGTGCCAGCAGCTTGCAGGCCGGAGAGCAGTTCTTC; cdr3_aa: CASSLQAGEQFF
d_call: NA; v_call: TRBV28; clone_size: NA; j_call: TRBJ2-5; cdr3_nt: TGTGCCAGCAGTTTACGGACCGAGACCCAGTACTTC; cdr3_aa: CASSLRTETQYF
d_call: TRBD1; v_call: TRBV4-3; clone_size: NA; j_call: TRBJ2-2; cdr3_nt: TGCGCCAGCAGCCGGACAGGGGTAGACGGGGAGCTGTTTTTT; cdr3_aa: CASSRTGVDGELFF
d_call: NA; v_call: TRBV5-1; clone_size: NA; j_call: TRBJ2-3; cdr3_nt: TGCGCCAGCAGCTTGGTGGGAGGTAGTGAGGATACGCAGTATTTT; cdr3_aa: CASSLVGGSEDTQYF
d_call: TRBD2; v_call: TRBV27; clone_size: NA; j_call: TRBJ2-7; cdr3_nt: TGTGCCAGCAGGGGGGGACTATTCGAAAGCTCCTACGAGCAGTACTTC; cdr3_aa: CASRGGLFESSYEQYF
d_call: NA; v_call: TRBV12-5; clone_size: NA; j_call: TRBJ1-1; cdr3_nt: TGTGCTAGTGGCCTGGACGCCTCCCGGGCTTTCTTT; cdr3_aa: CASGLDASRAFF
d_call: NA; v_call: TRBV9; clone_size: NA; j_call: TRBJ1-2; cdr3_nt: TGTGCCAGCAGCTCCCGGACTGCTAACTATGGCTACACCTTC; cdr3_aa: CASSSRTANYGYTF
d_call: NA; v_call: TRBV5-1; clone_size: few; j_call: TRBJ1-5; cdr3_nt: TGCGCCAGCAGGCCGGACAGTTATCAGCCCCAGCATTTT; cdr3_aa: CASRPDSYQPQHF
d_call: NA; v_call: TRBV7-2; clone_size: NA; j_call: TRBJ1-2; cdr3_nt: TGTGCCAGCAGCTTAGCGAGGCGTCAGGGCGCCCAACAAAACTATGGCTACACCTTC; cdr3_aa: CASSLARRQGAQQNYGYTF
d_call: NA; v_call: TRBV18; clone_size: few; j_call: TRBJ2-5; cdr3_nt: TGTGCCAGCTCACAGGGGGAAGAGACCCAGTACTTC; cdr3_aa: CASSQGEETQYF
d_call: TRBD2; v_call: TRBV28; clone_size: NA; j_call: TRBJ2-3; cdr3_nt: TGTGCCAGCAGTGCGAGGGACTACACAGATACGCAGTATTTT; cdr3_aa: CASSARDYTDTQYF
d_call: NA; v_call: TRBV7-2; clone_size: few; j_call: TRBJ2-1; cdr3_nt: TGTGCCAGCAGCAAAGAGGTGGCGCTAACATACAATGAGCAGTTCTTC; cdr3_aa: CASSKEVALTYNEQFF
d_call: NA; v_call: TRBV7-9; clone_size: NA; j_call: TRBJ2-7; cdr3_nt: TGTGCCAGCAGCTACAAGTGGGGCCCCCGGGACACCTCCTACGAGCAGTACTTC; cdr3_aa: CASSYKWGPRDTSYEQYF
d_call: TRBD1; v_call: TRBV19; clone_size: NA; j_call: TRBJ1-2; cdr3_nt: TGTGCCAGTAGCAACCATCCGGGACAGGGAGCTGGCTACACCTTC; cdr3_aa: CASSNHPGQGAGYTF
d_call: TRBD1; v_call: TRBV5-4; clone_size: few; j_call: TRBJ2-1; cdr3_nt: TGTGCCAGCAGCTTGTCCGGACAGGTTTTAGTGTTCTTC; cdr3_aa: CASSLSGQVLVFF